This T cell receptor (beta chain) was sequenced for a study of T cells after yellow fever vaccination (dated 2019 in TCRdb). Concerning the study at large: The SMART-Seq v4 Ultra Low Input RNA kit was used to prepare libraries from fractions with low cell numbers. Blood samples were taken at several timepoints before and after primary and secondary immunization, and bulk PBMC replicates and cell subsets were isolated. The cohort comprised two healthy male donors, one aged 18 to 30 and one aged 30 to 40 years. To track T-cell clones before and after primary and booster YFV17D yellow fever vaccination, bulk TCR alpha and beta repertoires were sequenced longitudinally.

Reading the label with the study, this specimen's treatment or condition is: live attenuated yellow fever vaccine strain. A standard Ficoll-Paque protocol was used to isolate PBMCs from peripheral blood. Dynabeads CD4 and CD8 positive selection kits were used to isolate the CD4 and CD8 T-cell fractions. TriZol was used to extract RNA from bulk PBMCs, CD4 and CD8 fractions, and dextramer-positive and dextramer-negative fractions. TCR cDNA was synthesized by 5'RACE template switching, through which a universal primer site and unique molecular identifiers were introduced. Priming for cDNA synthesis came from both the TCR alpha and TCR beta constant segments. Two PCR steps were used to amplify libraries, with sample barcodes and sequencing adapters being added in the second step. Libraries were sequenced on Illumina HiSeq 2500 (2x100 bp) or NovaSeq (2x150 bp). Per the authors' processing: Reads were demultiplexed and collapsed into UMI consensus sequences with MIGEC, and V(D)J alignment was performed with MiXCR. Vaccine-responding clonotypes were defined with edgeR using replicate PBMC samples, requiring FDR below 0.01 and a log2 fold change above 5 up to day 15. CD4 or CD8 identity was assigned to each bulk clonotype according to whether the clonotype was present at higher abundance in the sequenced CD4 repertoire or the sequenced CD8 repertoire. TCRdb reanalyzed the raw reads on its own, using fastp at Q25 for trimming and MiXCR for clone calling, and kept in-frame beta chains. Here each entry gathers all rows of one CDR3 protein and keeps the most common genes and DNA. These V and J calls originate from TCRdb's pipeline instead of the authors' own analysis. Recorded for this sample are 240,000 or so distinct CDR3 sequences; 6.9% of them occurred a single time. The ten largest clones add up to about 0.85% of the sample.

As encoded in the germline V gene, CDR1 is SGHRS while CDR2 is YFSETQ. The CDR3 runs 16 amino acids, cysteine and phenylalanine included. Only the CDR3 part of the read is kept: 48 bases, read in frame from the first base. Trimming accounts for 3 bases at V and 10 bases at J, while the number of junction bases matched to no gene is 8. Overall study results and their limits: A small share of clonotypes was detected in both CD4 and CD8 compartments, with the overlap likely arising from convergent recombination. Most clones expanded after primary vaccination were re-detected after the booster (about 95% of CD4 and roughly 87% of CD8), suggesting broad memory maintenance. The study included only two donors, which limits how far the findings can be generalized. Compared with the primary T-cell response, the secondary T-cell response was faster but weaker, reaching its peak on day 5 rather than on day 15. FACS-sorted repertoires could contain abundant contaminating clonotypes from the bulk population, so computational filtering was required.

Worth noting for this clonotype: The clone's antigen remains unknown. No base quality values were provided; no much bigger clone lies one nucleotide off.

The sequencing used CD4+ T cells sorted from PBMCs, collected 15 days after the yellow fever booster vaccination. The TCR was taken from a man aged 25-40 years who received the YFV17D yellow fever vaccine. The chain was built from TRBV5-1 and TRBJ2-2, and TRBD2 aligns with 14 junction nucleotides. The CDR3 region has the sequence CASSSGTSGSVQELFF. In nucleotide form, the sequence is TGCGCCAGCAGCTCCGGGACTAGCGGGAGTGTCCAGGAGCTGTTTTTT.